The rows below give T cell receptor beta chains drawn from one sample of a study of shared clonotypes between healthy human individuals. Clones were read by immunoSEQ multiplex PCR, and TCRdb kept only the in-frame ones, dropping some. The sample carries about 2.4 million clones, roughly 93% recorded once. The sample was naive CD4+ T cells from PBMCs. The receptors were gathered from a man aged 18 to 29 in good health. Some clones in this sample may be carry-over from other donors' samples. The CDR3 runs from the conserved cysteine through the conserved F or W. Fields, in order: D gene, clone size, V gene, J gene, CDR3 protein, CDR3 DNA. A D gene is named only where the DNA matches it firmly. Only part of the rows carry a size: once, few, many, or a class if the clone is expanded.

>.|few|TRBV28|TRBJ1-2
CASSEVQVPYGYTF
TGTGCCAGCAGCGAAGTACAGGTGCCCTATGGCTACACCTTC
>.|.|TRBV5-6|TRBJ1-3
CASTGPPRRSGNTIYF
TGTGCCAGCACCGGCCCGCCCCGACGATCTGGAAACACCATATATTTT
>TRBD1|.|TRBV27|TRBJ2-1
CASSSWTGGGNEQFF
TGTGCCAGCAGTTCTTGGACAGGGGGGGGCAATGAGCAGTTCTTC
>TRBD2|.|TRBV28|TRBJ2-1
CASSATDSGTSGRYEQFF
TGTGCCAGCAGTGCGACGGACTCCGGGACTAGCGGGAGATATGAGCAGTTCTTC
>TRBD2|.|TRBV30|TRBJ2-1
CAWSLGLVVYNEQFF
TGTGCCTGGAGTCTCGGACTAGTCGTCTACAATGAGCAGTTCTTC
>TRBD1|.|TRBV28|TRBJ1-4
CASSLSGGTGGNEKLFF
TGTGCCAGCAGTTTATCGGGGGGGACAGGAGGTAATGAAAAACTGTTTTTT
>TRBD1|.|TRBV28|TRBJ2-7
CASSPTGTYEQYF
TGTGCCAGCAGTCCGACAGGGACCTACGAGCAGTACTTC
>.|.|TRBV7-9|TRBJ2-7
CASSLGVEQYF
TGTGCCAGCAGCTTGGGAGTCGAGCAGTACTTC
>.|.|TRBV7-8|TRBJ1-1
CASSSAAGNTEAFF
TGTGCCAGCAGCTCTGCCGCAGGTAACACTGAAGCTTTCTTT
>.|.|TRBV11-2|TRBJ2-3
CASSGWWSSTDTQYF
TGTGCCAGCAGCGGTTGGTGGTCTAGCACAGATACGCAGTATTTT
>TRBD2|.|TRBV18|TRBJ2-3
CASSPRLAGGGSTDTQYF
TGTGCCAGCTCACCACGGCTAGCGGGAGGCGGGAGCACAGATACGCAGTATTTT